Presented here are 30 T cell receptor beta chains from one specimen sequenced in a study of T-cell memory formation after mild COVID-19. In TCRdb, the 5' RACE reads were re-called with MiXCR into one record per CDR3 protein. The sample contains roughly 370,000 distinct CDR3 sequences, about a sixth of which appear only once. Sample: PBMCs or a T cell subset sorted from them (not recorded which). These receptor sequences come from a man between 18 and 35 years old who had mild COVID-19 (a few samples of this study predate the infection). Cell type and time point are not known.

This rearrangement joins TRBV5-1 to TRBJ1-1, with D possibly TRBD1 on 5 matching bases. CDR3 length: 14 amino acids. Germline V CDR1 and CDR2: SGHRS, YFSETQ. V was pared by 4 bases and J by 2 bases, with 12 bases between. CDR3 in DNA: TGCGCCAGCAGCGCAAGGGACGCCAACACTGAAGCTTTCTTT. Encoded protein: CASSARDANTEAFF.

The chain is built from TRBV5-8 and TRBJ1-1; D not certain. The V end was cut by 2 bases, the J end by 0 bases, with 8 bases between. The CDR3 consists of 14 residues. Germline values: CDR1 SGHTS, CDR2 YDEGEE. Here the CDR3 reads CASSFGVLNTEAFF. CDR3 nucleotides: TGTGCCAGCAGCTTCGGGGTTTTGAACACTGAAGCTTTCTTT.

The V call is TRBV7-8, the J call TRBJ1-5, with 8 nucleotides matching TRBD1. Germline V gives CDR1 SGHVS, CDR2 FQNEAQ. The length of the CDR3 is 17 residues. V lost 4 bases and J lost 2; bases outside the gene matches: 10. CDR3 DNA: TGTGCCAGCAGCTCAAGAGACAGGGGAAGGGGCAATCAGCCCCAGCATTTT. Amino acid sequence: CASSSRDRGRGNQPQHF.

V is TRBV5-5 and J is TRBJ2-3, with no clear D. Between the trimmed V and J ends, which lost 0 bases and 2 bases, there was a span of 10 bases. The CDR3 has 15 amino acids. CDR1 SGHKS and CDR2 YYEKEE come from the germline V gene (reference sequence). The CDR3 coding sequence is TGTGCCAGCAGCTTGGGGCGGATCAACACAGATACGCAGTATTTT. This encodes CASSLGRINTDTQYF.

The rearrangement uses TRBV6-5 and TRBJ2-2, with D perhaps given as TRBD1 or TRBD2 (5 bases each). Trimming shortened V by 4 bases and J by 5 bases, and 14 bases separated the two germline ends. The CDR3 is made up of 15 amino acids. Germline loops: CDR1 MNHEY, CDR2 SVGAGI. CDR3 sequence: CASSFQGWGTGELFF. The CDR3 bases are TGTGCCAGCAGTTTCCAGGGATGGGGGACCGGGGAGCTGTTTTTT.

In its sample, this clonotype was seen a few times. The DNA for the CDR3 is TGTGCCAGCAGCTTAACGTCCAGCGGGACCTACAATGAGCAGTTCTTC. Translated, it gives CASSLTSSGTYNEQFF. The rearrangement uses TRBV7-3 and TRBJ2-1; 7 bases are a match to TRBD2. This CDR3 region has 16 residues. The germline V gene has CDR1 SGHTA and CDR2 FQGTGA. V was pared by 0 bases and J by 2 bases, with 4 bases of the junction left unmatched.

Many counts were recorded for this clonotype. The genes are TRBV4-3 and TRBJ2-6; D gene uncertain. CDR3 size: 13 residues. Germline V gives CDR1 LGHNA, CDR2 YSLEER. Trimming stripped 3 bases from V and 2 bases from J, with 2 bases between. CDR3 DNA sequence: TGCGCCAGCAGCCAGGCTGGGGCCAACGTCCTGACTTTC. It encodes CASSQAGANVLTF.

The chain carries TRBV4-3 and TRBJ1-6, with no clear D. This CDR3 spans 15 amino acids. The germline CDR1 and CDR2 sequences are LGHNA and YSLEER. V lost 0 bases and J 4 bases, leaving 7 bases between the germline ends. The DNA of the CDR3 is TGCGCCAGCAGCCAAGAGGGCCAGTATAATTCACCCCTCCACTTT. Protein product: CASSQEGQYNSPLHF.

This clonotype was counted a few times. This chain joins TRBV20-1 and TRBJ2-5, with 10 bases identical to TRBD1. The CDR3 is 14 amino acids. J gave up 4 bases and V 3 bases, and 5 bases lay outside the gene matches. CDR1 DFQATT and CDR2 SNEGSKA come from the germline V gene (reference sequence). The DNA for the CDR3 is TGCAGTGCTAGCCCGGGACAGGGGCCAGAGACCCAGTACTTC. It specifies CSASPGQGPETQYF.

This clonotype turned up a few times. The rearrangement uses TRBV4-3 and TRBJ1-3; no firm D call. CDR1 is LGHNA and CDR2 is YSLEER in the germline V gene. The CDR3 runs to 14 residues. V lost 1 base to trimming and J lost 0 bases, with 4 bases between them. Here the CDR3 DNA reads TGCGCCAGCAGCCAAGGGGTCTCTGGAAACACCATATATTTT. This sequence encodes CASSQGVSGNTIYF.

This clonotype came up many times. In DNA form, the CDR3 reads TGCAGTGCCGTAGACAGTGCTTCACCCCTCCACTTT. Translation gives CSAVDSASPLHF. This chain connects TRBV20-1 to TRBJ1-6, with D perhaps TRBD1 (5 bases). Germline V lookup: CDR1 DFQATT, CDR2 SNEGSKA (reference sequence). This CDR3 is 12 amino acids long. Trimming pared 6 bases from V and 9 bases from J, leaving 12 bases between.

The chain carries TRBV24-1 and TRBJ2-1; the match to TRBD2 covers 9 bases. Trimming cost V 4 bases and J 5 bases; bases outside gene matches: 5. Per germline, CDR1 KGHDR and CDR2 SFDVKD. CDR3 length: 15 residues. The CDR3 loop reads CATSDQRGVNNEQFF. The CDR3 nucleotides read TGTGCCACCAGTGACCAGCGGGGGGTAAACAATGAGCAGTTCTTC.

This clonotype was found a few times. This chain connects TRBV5-6 to TRBJ1-1; TRBD1 is a possible D gene (5 bases). The V end was cut by 4 bases, the J end by 7 bases, with 11 bases between. Germline V gives CDR1 SGHDT, CDR2 YYEEEE. The CDR3 is 12 residues long. CDR3 DNA: TGTGCCAGCAGCCGTAGACAGCATGAAGCTTTCTTT. It translates to CASSRRQHEAFF.

The chain is built from TRBV5-1 and TRBJ2-1; 9 bases are shared with TRBD2. The CDR3 spans 14 residues. Germline V gene sequence: CDR1 SGHRS, CDR2 YFSETQ. Trimming at V came to 7 bases and at J to 8 bases, leaving 10 bases not matched to a gene. The CDR3 DNA reads as TGCGCCAGCGAGGCGGGAGGGCCGGGGTATGAGCAGTTCTTC. Translation: CASEAGGPGYEQFF.

The chain carries TRBV2 and TRBJ1-2; unclear D gene. The germline gives CDR1 SNHLY, CDR2 FYNNEI. The CDR3 has 13 amino acids. V was cut by 3 bases and J by 5 bases, with 10 bases left in between. CDR3 region: CASSEDGQYGYTF. CDR3 nucleotide sequence: TGTGCCAGCAGTGAGGACGGGCAATATGGCTACACCTTC.

The chain couples TRBV2 to TRBJ1-1, with 10 bases matching TRBD1. The ends lost 4 bases at V and 4 bases at J; junction bases unmatched: 3. The CDR3 has 14 amino acids. Germline CDR1 is SNHLY and CDR2 is FYNNEI. CDR3 DNA: TGTGCCAGCAGTGGACAGGGGGCCATCACTGAAGCTTTCTTT. This sequence encodes CASSGQGAITEAFF.

There are many counts of this clonotype. The V and J genes are TRBV5-5 and TRBJ1-5, with TRBD1 matching 11 bases. The CDR3 runs 15 residues. Unmatched junction bases numbered 8, after V lost 5 bases and J lost 7 bases. Germline CDR1 SGHKS, CDR2 YYEKEE (reference sequence). The CDR3, as DNA: TGTGCCAGCAGGTCGGACAGGGGGCCGGGGCAGCCCCAGCATTTT. This encodes CASRSDRGPGQPQHF.

The V call is TRBV10-3, the J call TRBJ1-1, with D uncertain. Germline CDR1 reads ENHRY; CDR2 reads SYGVKD. Between the trimmed V and J ends, which lost 10 bases and 1 base, there was a span of 13 bases. The CDR3 contains 13 residues. The CDR3 coding sequence is TGTGCCACCACTTGGAGCCGGAACACTGAAGCTTTCTTT. Encoded protein: CATTWSRNTEAFF.

The chain carries TRBV7-2 and TRBJ1-5; TRBD1 is a possible D gene (5 bases). V dropped 6 bases and J dropped 2 bases, with 11 bases sitting between them. Germline loops: CDR1 SGHTA, CDR2 FQGNSA. The CDR3 covers 14 residues. The CDR3 here is CASRAAGRNQPQHF. The CDR3 coding sequence is TGTGCCAGCAGGGCGGCAGGGCGCAATCAGCCCCAGCATTTT. Based on the CDR3 plus reference TRBV7-2 and TRBJ1-5, the full variable domain is GAGVSQSPSNKVTEKGKDVELRCDPISGHTALYWYRQSLGQGLEFLIYFQGNSAPDKSGLPSDRFSAERTGGSVSTLTIQRTQQEDSAVYLCASRAAGRNQPQHFGDGTRLSIL.

The chain recombines TRBV5-1 with TRBJ2-5; no reliable D call. Between the trimmed V and J ends, which lost 1 base and 4 bases, there was a span of 17 bases. The CDR3 length is 16 residues. CDR1 is SGHRS and CDR2 is YFSETQ in the germline V gene. The CDR3 here is CASSLIPALTGETQYF. The CDR3 coding sequence is TGCGCCAGCAGCTTGATCCCGGCTCTCACGGGAGAGACCCAGTACTTC.

The chain combines TRBV7-6 with TRBJ2-3; TRBD2 is a possible D gene (5 bases). V lost 4 bases and J lost 11, with 13 bases in between. This CDR3 contains 12 residues. The V gene's germline CDR1 is SGHVS and CDR2 FNYEAQ. As DNA, the CDR3 is TGTGCCAGCAGCTCCACCGAGGGTGGGCAGTATTTT. It codes for CASSSTEGGQYF.

The CDR3 bases are TGTGCCAGCAGTGCACAGGGGATGAACACTGAAGCTTTCTTT. Translation gives CASSAQGMNTEAFF. V is TRBV27 and J is TRBJ1-1; TRBD1 agrees at 7 bases. The germline gives CDR1 MNHEY, CDR2 SMNVEV (reference sequence). The V and J ends lost 5 bases and 0 bases, in that order; junction bases with no gene match: 3. This CDR3 region has 14 residues.

The chain carries TRBV27 and TRBJ2-7; TRBD1 matches 11 bases. Germline V gene sequence: CDR1 MNHEY, CDR2 SMNVEV (reference sequence). This CDR3 has 18 amino acids. Germline trimming cut 2 bases from V and 6 bases from J; bases unmatched to any gene: 15. The CDR3 region is CASSLPPQGTGGSGEQYF. The DNA of the CDR3 is TGTGCCAGCAGTTTACCTCCGCAGGGGACAGGGGGTTCCGGCGAGCAGTACTTC.

The chain has TRBV30 and TRBJ2-1; 7 bases are a match to TRBD2. The ends lost 6 bases at V and 10 bases at J; junction bases unmatched: 15. Germline-derived CDR1 and CDR2 are GTSNPN and SVGIG (reference sequence). CDR3 size: 14 residues. CDR3 sequence: CACTGPSGIGEQFF. For the CDR3, the DNA is TGTGCCTGCACGGGACCGAGCGGGATAGGGGAGCAGTTCTTC. The whole variable domain, filled in from reference TRBV30 and TRBJ2-1, reads SQTIHQWPATLVQPVGSPLSLECTVEGTSNPNLYWYRQAAGRGLQLLFYSVGIGQISSEVPQNLSASRPQDRQFILSSKKLLLSDSGFYLCACTGPSGIGEQFFGPGTRLTVL.

This rearrangement joins TRBV20-1 to TRBJ2-3, with D perhaps matching TRBD2 (5 bases). Germline V lookup: CDR1 DFQATT, CDR2 SNEGSKA (reference sequence). CDR3 length: 14 amino acids. Trimming shortened V by 4 bases and J by 6 bases, and 17 bases separated the two germline ends. The DNA for the CDR3 is TGCAGTGCTATCCCACTAGATCAAGATGATACGCAGTATTTT. Amino acid sequence: CSAIPLDQDDTQYF.

This sequence joins TRBV7-9 and TRBJ1-1; D unresolved. The germline V gene encodes CDR1 SEHNR and CDR2 FQNEAQ (reference sequence). This CDR3 has 12 residues. Trimming took off 10 bases at V and 4 bases at J, with 13 bases between the two ends. In DNA form, the CDR3 reads TGTGCCACGCGGAAAGGGTTCACTGAAGCTTTCTTT. It is translated as CATRKGFTEAFF.

The CDR3 DNA sequence: TGCGCCAGCAGCCAAGACCGCGGCGGGGGGAGATCCTTAATTGAGCAGTTCTTC. This sequence encodes CASSQDRGGGRSLIEQFF. The rearrangement joins TRBV4-1 to TRBJ2-1, with TRBD2 matching over 8 bases. The trim removed 0 bases at V and 9 bases at J, leaving 16 bases unmatched. The length of the CDR3 is 18 residues. Germline assignment: CDR1 MGHRA and CDR2 YSYEKL.

This clonotype has a single count. V is TRBV6-5 and J is TRBJ2-6; maybe TRBD1 (6 bases). Trimming took 6 bases from V and 0 from J, leaving 12 bases between them. CDR3 length: 16 amino acids. CDR1 and CDR2 from the germline V gene are MNHEY and SVGAGI. The CDR3 reads CASSRDITSGANVLTF. CDR3 coding DNA: TGTGCCAGCAGCCGGGACATTACCTCTGGGGCCAACGTCCTGACTTTC.

The rearrangement uses TRBV19 and TRBJ1-1; D is ambiguous. The V end lost 6 bases, the J end lost 8 bases, and 22 bases lay between the germline ends. The CDR3 is 15 amino acids. Germline CDR1 LNHDA, CDR2 SQIVND (reference sequence). In DNA form, the CDR3 reads TGTGCCAGTAGGAGTGTGGGCTACCCTAGAGTGGAAGCTTTCTTT. It is translated as CASRSVGYPRVEAFF.

This rearrangement joins TRBV7-9 to TRBJ2-1, with TRBD1 as a possible D gene (5 bases). Trimming shortened V by 7 bases and J by 6 bases, and 19 bases separated the two germline ends. CDR3 size: 15 residues. Germline lookup yields CDR1 SEHNR and CDR2 FQNEAQ (reference sequence). The CDR3 DNA follows: TGTGCCAGCACCAGAGAGACTGGGGCCTTCAATGAGCAGTTCTTC. It is translated as CASTRETGAFNEQFF.